Presented here are 27 T cell receptor beta chains from one specimen sequenced in a study of post-analysis software for immune sequencing data. TCR beta cDNA libraries included unique molecular identifiers. TCRdb re-analysed the PCR reads in MiXCR, keeping a single row per CDR3 protein. This table has about 760,000 distinct CDR3 sequences, 30% appearing once. Their antigens remain unidentified. Broader study findings: Patients showed TRBV5-6, TRBV5-1 and TRBV20-1 among five TRBV segments more frequent than in controls.

Source material: blood. Receptors originate from a girl between 5 and 17 years old with multiple sclerosis.

This clonotype was found a few times. The rearrangement links TRBV5-5 to TRBJ2-5; tentatively, D is TRBD2 (6 bases). The ends were cut back, 3 bases at V and 3 bases at J, with 15 bases in the middle. The CDR3 contains 15 residues. In germline, CDR1 is SGHKS, CDR2 YYEKEE (reference sequence). The CDR3 bases are TGTGCCAGCAGCTCCGGAGGGTTTAGTGAAGAGACCCAGTACTTC. It translates to CASSSGGFSEETQYF. Filled out from reference TRBV5-5 and TRBJ2-5, the complete variable domain reads DAGVTQSPTHLIKTRGQQVTLRCSPISGHKSVSWYQQVLGQGPQFIFQYYEKEERGRGNFPDRFSARQFPNYSSELNVNALLLGDSALYLCASSSGGFSEETQYFGPGTRLLVL.

V is TRBV20-1 and J is TRBJ1-5; a possible D gene is TRBD1 (5 bases). The V end lost 4 bases, the J end lost 5 bases, and 15 bases lay between the germline ends. CDR1 and CDR2 (germline): DFQATT, SNEGSKA (reference sequence). This CDR3 is 14 amino acids long. In DNA form, the CDR3 reads TGCAGTGCTACGCGATGGGGACCGTATCAGCCCCAGCATTTT. It encodes CSATRWGPYQPQHF.

The genes are TRBV24-1 and TRBJ2-7; 9 bases line up with TRBD1. Germline V gives CDR1 KGHDR, CDR2 SFDVKD. V dropped 5 bases and J dropped 3; count of bases not matched to a gene: 4. This CDR3 contains 14 residues. CDR3 in amino acids: CATSGTGGFYEQYF. The DNA of the CDR3 is TGTGCCACCAGTGGTACAGGGGGCTTCTACGAGCAGTACTTC.

This chain uses TRBV20-1 with TRBJ2-5; 8 nucleotides line up with TRBD2. After removal of 1 base from V and 4 bases from J, the junction contained 5 bases not matched to a gene. The germline gives CDR1 DFQATT, CDR2 SNEGSKA (reference sequence). This CDR3 region has 14 residues. The CDR3 nucleotides read TGCAGTGCTAGAGGCCGGGGGGGCGCAGAGACCCAGTACTTC. This gives the protein CSARGRGGAETQYF.

There are a few counts of this clonotype. V is TRBV27 and J is TRBJ1-1, with TRBD1 as a possible D gene (6 bases). This CDR3 has 12 residues. Germline values: CDR1 MNHEY, CDR2 SMNVEV (reference sequence). Deletions cut 6 bases from V and 5 bases from J, with 10 bases between. The CDR3 loop reads CASSNRVTEAFF. DNA of the CDR3: TGTGCCAGCAGCAACAGGGTTACTGAAGCTTTCTTT.

In its sample, this clonotype was seen a few times. The DNA of the CDR3 is TGTGCCAGCAGCGTCGAACCGGGACAGGGAAATTCACCCCTCCACTTT. It encodes CASSVEPGQGNSPLHF. The chain combines TRBV9 with TRBJ1-6; 9 bases are shared with TRBD1. The CDR3 is 16 amino acids. Germline loops: CDR1 SGDLS, CDR2 YYNGEE. V gave up 2 bases and J gave up 7 bases; unmatched junction bases: 7. The variable domain in full, with the rest retrieved from reference TRBV9 and TRBJ1-6, is DSGVTQTPKHLITATGQRVTLRCSPRSGDLSVYWYQQSLDQGLQFLIQYYNGEERAKGNILERFSAQQFPDLHSELNLSSLELGDSALYFCASSVEPGQGNSPLHFGNGTRLTVT.

V and J are TRBV12-3 or TRBV12-4 and TRBJ2-3; D is perhaps TRBD1 or TRBD2 (6 bases each). This CDR3 has 15 amino acids. Trimming removed 7 bases from V and 4 bases from J, with 18 bases in between. CDR3 in DNA: TGTGCCAGCACTGGGCGGGACATGCAGGCAGATACGCAGTATTTT. Its translation: CASTGRDMQADTQYF.

A few counts support this clonotype. This rearrangement joins TRBV12-3 or TRBV12-4 to TRBJ2-7; D is undetermined. V was clipped by 3 bases and J by 7 bases, with 13 bases between them. The CDR3 length is 13 residues. The CDR3 loop reads CASSLTGGVEQYF. The CDR3 DNA is TGTGCCAGCAGTTTGACTGGCGGCGTGGAGCAGTACTTC.

This clonotype has a handful of counts. One junction end does not reproduce the germline sequence, and a read error may be involved. The chain combines TRBV25-1 with TRBJ2-1; perhaps TRBD2 as D (6 bases). The CDR3 runs to 15 residues. CDR1 and CDR2 from the germline V gene are MGHDK and SYGVNS. CDR3 loop: CASSEWRDSNNEQFF. For the CDR3, the DNA is TGTGCCAGCAGTGAATGGCGGGACTCCAACAATGAGCAGTTCTTC.

The chain uses TRBV12-3 or TRBV12-4 and TRBJ1-3, with D possibly being TRBD1 (5 bases). V lost 5 bases and J 0 bases, leaving 8 bases between the germline ends. This CDR3 has 14 residues. The CDR3 bases are TGTGCCAGCAGTCCGACAGTCTCTGGAAACACCATATATTTT. Its protein is CASSPTVSGNTIYF.

This clonotype came up a few times. V and J are TRBV6-2 or TRBV6-3 and TRBJ2-1; 14 bases fit TRBD2. Germline V gene data show CDR1 as MNHEY and CDR2 as SVGEGT. CDR3 length: 15 amino acids. The V gene end was trimmed by 6 bases and the J gene end by 10 bases; junction bases not matched to a gene: 8. The CDR3 protein is CASSRLAGGPREQFF. The CDR3 DNA reads as TGTGCCAGCAGCCGACTAGCGGGAGGGCCGCGAGAGCAGTTCTTC.

This clonotype came up a few times. The J gene is TRBJ2-1, the V gene TRBV3-1; 11 nucleotides line up with TRBD2. V trimming: 4 bases; J trimming: 10 bases; junction bases outside the gene matches: 9. The germline CDR1 and CDR2 sequences are LGHDT and YNNKEL (reference sequence). There are 15 residues in the CDR3. CDR3 nucleotide sequence: TGTGCCAGCAGCCCTCTAAGACTAGCGGGACAAGAGCAGTTCTTC. Protein product: CASSPLRLAGQEQFF.

The genes are TRBV10-3 and TRBJ2-1, with a possible D match to TRBD1 (5 bases). Trimming left V 0 bases short and J 8 bases short, with 14 bases between. CDR1 ENHRY and CDR2 SYGVKD come from the germline V gene. The CDR3 has 15 amino acids. CDR3 coding DNA: TGTGCCATCAGTGAGTCGTTTCAGGGTCTCCATGAGCAGTTCTTC. Translated: CAISESFQGLHEQFF.

The chain recombines TRBV6-2 or TRBV6-3 with TRBJ2-4; D is unresolved. V lost 4 bases and J 15 bases, leaving 10 bases between the germline ends. CDR3 length: 10 residues. Germline CDR1 and CDR2: MNHEY and SVGEGT. Here the CDR3 reads CASSSDERYF. CDR3 in DNA: TGTGCCAGCAGTTCCGACGAGCGGTACTTC.

This clonotype was counted between two and nine times. The chain has TRBV9 and TRBJ2-5, with TRBD1 matching over 9 bases. The V gene end was trimmed by 3 bases and the J gene end by 5 bases; junction bases not matched to a gene: 5. There are 14 residues in the CDR3. Germline V gene sequence: CDR1 SGDLS, CDR2 YYNGEE. DNA for the CDR3: TGTGCCAGCAGCGGAGGGACAGGGTACGAGACCCAGTACTTC. It is translated as CASSGGTGYETQYF.

In its sample, this clonotype was seen once. The chain combines TRBV7-9 with TRBJ2-4; D is ambiguous. Germline CDR1 and CDR2: SEHNR and FQNEAQ (reference sequence). The CDR3 is 18 residues long. V was trimmed by 3 bases and J by 3 bases, leaving 21 bases between them. CDR3: CASSFVRQGKSVKNIQYF. The CDR3 DNA follows: TGTGCCAGCAGCTTTGTGAGGCAAGGCAAGTCAGTCAAAAACATTCAGTACTTC.

In nucleotides, the CDR3 is TGTGCCAGCAGTGCTACCGGGACTAGCCAAGAGACCCAGTACTTC. It codes for CASSATGTSQETQYF. The chain links TRBV28 to TRBJ2-5, with 8 bases lining up with TRBD2. V dropped 5 bases and J dropped 1; count of bases not matched to a gene: 6. The CDR3 has 15 residues. CDR1 and CDR2 (germline): MDHEN, SYDVKM.

The DNA for the CDR3 is TGCAGTGCTACAAGTGGCCTCGTCAGTCAGCCCCAGCATTTT. It translates to CSATSGLVSQPQHF. The chain links TRBV20-1 to TRBJ1-5, with D uncertain. Trimming took 4 bases from V and 6 from J, leaving 16 bases between them. The germline CDR1 and CDR2 sequences are DFQATT and SNEGSKA (reference sequence). The CDR3 length is 14 residues.

This clonotype has more than one count but fewer than ten. The V and J genes are TRBV7-2 and TRBJ1-2; 8 positions agree with TRBD1. Trimming at V came to 3 bases and at J to 3 bases, leaving 12 bases not matched to a gene. CDR1 and CDR2 (germline): SGHTA, FQGNSA. The CDR3 covers 17 residues. The CDR3 region is CASSLYGTGDGDYGYTF. CDR3 nucleotide sequence: TGTGCCAGCAGCTTGTACGGGACAGGAGATGGGGACTATGGCTACACCTTC.

The table lists this clonotype with many counts. The gene calls are TRBV11-2 and TRBJ1-4; D remains ambiguous. The CDR3 runs to 13 residues. The germline gives CDR1 SGHAT, CDR2 FQNNGV. V shed 0 bases and J shed 5 bases, with 4 bases lying between them. CDR3 in DNA: TGTGCCAGCAGCTTAGATCGAAATGAAAAACTGTTTTTT. Encoded protein: CASSLDRNEKLFF.

The chain joins TRBV9 to TRBJ2-5, with 10 bases identical to TRBD1. CDR3 size: 15 residues. Germline values: CDR1 SGDLS, CDR2 YYNGEE. The junction had 12 bases not matched to a gene; V was cut back by 0 bases and J by 13 bases. The CDR3 loop is CASSVEDRGGYERYF. CDR3 sequence (DNA): TGTGCCAGCAGCGTAGAGGACAGGGGGGGATACGAGCGGTACTTC.

Concerning this clonotype itself: Its ends do not fully match the called genes, so a read error is possible. The chain carries TRBV29-1 and TRBJ2-7; D remains unclear. Germline V gene sequence: CDR1 SQVTM, CDR2 ANQGSEA. This CDR3 has 11 amino acids. CDR3 sequence reads: CSVSVSYEQCF. CDR3 DNA: TGCAGCGTGTCAGTCTCCTACGAGCAGTGCTTC.

This clonotype was counted a few times. The chain employs TRBV18 and TRBJ2-5; no firm D call. Trimming took off 4 bases at V and 3 bases at J, with 9 bases between the two ends. CDR3 length equals 13 residues. From germline, CDR1 is KGHSH and CDR2 LQKENI. CDR3 in amino acids: CASSRRQKETQYF. DNA for the CDR3: TGTGCCAGCTCACGCCGGCAGAAAGAGACCCAGTACTTC.

The chain employs TRBV5-1 and TRBJ2-5; tentative D call: TRBD1 (6 bases). The CDR3 has 15 residues. Trimming took off 4 bases at V and 4 bases at J, with 17 bases between the two ends. Germline V gene lookup returns CDR1 SGHRS and CDR2 YFSETQ. The CDR3 loop reads CASSPLGRGVETQYF. CDR3 nucleotides: TGCGCCAGCAGCCCACTCGGCAGGGGCGTAGAGACCCAGTACTTC.

The chain recombines TRBV10-2 with TRBJ2-1; D gene unclear. Germline V lookup: CDR1 WSHSY, CDR2 SAAADI. The CDR3 is made up of 13 amino acids. V was trimmed by 6 bases and J by 4 bases, leaving 10 bases between them. The CDR3 nucleotides read TGCGCCAGCAGGCGCGGTTGGTACAATGAGCAGTTCTTC. Translation: CASRRGWYNEQFF.

This clonotype was seen a few times. V is TRBV28 and J is TRBJ2-1, with TRBD2 identical over 14 bases. CDR1 and CDR2 (germline): MDHEN, SYDVKM. J gave up 3 bases and V 11 bases, and 3 bases lay outside the gene matches. The CDR3 extends over 14 amino acids. This CDR3 reads CAGTSGSIYNEQFF. The CDR3 coding sequence is TGTGCCGGGACTAGCGGGAGCATCTACAATGAGCAGTTCTTC.

V and J are TRBV11-2 and TRBJ2-1, with TRBD1 matching 10 bases. Germline loops: CDR1 SGHAT, CDR2 FQNNGV. The CDR3 extends over 15 amino acids. Trimming cost V 1 base and J 8 bases; bases outside gene matches: 5. Written as DNA, the CDR3 is TGTGCCAGCAGCTTAGTGGGACAGGGGTCCCATGAGCAGTTCTTC. Protein: CASSLVGQGSHEQFF.